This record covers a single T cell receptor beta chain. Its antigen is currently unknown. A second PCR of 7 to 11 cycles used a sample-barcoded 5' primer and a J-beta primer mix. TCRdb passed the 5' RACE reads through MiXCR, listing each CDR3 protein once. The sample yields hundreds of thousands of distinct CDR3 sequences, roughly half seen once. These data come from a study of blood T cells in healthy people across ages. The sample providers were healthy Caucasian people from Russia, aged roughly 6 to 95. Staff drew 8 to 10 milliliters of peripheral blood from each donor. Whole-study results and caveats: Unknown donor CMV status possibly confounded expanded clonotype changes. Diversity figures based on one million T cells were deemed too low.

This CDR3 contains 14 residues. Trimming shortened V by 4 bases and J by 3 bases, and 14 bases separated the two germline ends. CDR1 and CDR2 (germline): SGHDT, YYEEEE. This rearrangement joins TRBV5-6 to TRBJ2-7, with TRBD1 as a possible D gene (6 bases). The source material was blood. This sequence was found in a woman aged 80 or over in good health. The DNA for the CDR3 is TGTGCCAGCAGCACGACCCACAGGGTCTACGAGCAGTACTTC. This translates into CASSTTHRVYEQYF. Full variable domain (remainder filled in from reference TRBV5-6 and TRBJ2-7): DAGVTQSPTHLIKTRGQQVTLRCSPKSGHDTVSWYQQALGQGPQFIFQYYEEEERQRGNFPDRFSGHQFPNYSSELNVNALLLGDSALYLCASSTTHRVYEQYFGPGTRLTVT.